This T cell receptor (beta chain) comes out of a study of shared clonotypes between healthy human individuals. Trimming removed 4 bases at V and 3 bases at J, with 11 bases between. This CDR3 has 14 amino acids. Germline CDR1 is SGHRS and CDR2 is YFSETQ. Profiling relied on immunoSEQ multiplex PCR, and the TCRdb table lists in-frame clones only, not all of them. Here the sample spans 1.6 million or so clones, 98% being singletons. Material: naive CD4+ T cells sorted from blood. This sample's subset: CD45RA+ positively selected. This chain joins TRBV5-1 and TRBJ1-3; possibly TRBD1 for D (5 bases). The sequence was collected from a man under 40 in good health. CDR3 region: CASSRGVGGNTIYF. DNA for the CDR3: TGCGCCAGCAGCCGAGGGGTCGGTGGAAACACCATATATTTT.